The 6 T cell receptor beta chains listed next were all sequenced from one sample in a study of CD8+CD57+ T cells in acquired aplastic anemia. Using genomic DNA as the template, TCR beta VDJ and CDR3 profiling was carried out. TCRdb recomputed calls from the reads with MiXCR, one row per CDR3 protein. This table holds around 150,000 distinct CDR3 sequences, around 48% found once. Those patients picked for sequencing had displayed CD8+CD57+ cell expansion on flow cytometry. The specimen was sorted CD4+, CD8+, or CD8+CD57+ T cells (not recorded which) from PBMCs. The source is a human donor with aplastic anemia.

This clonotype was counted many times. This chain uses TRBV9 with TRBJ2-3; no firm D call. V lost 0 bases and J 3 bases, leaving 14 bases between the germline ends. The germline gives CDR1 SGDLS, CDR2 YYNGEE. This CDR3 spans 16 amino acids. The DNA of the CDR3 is TGTGCCAGCAGCGTAGACGGGTTCAATCGGACAGATACGCAGTATTTT. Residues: CASSVDGFNRTDTQYF. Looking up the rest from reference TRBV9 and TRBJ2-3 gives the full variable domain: DSGVTQTPKHLITATGQRVTLRCSPRSGDLSVYWYQQSLDQGLQFLIQYYNGEERAKGNILERFSAQQFPDLHSELNLSSLELGDSALYFCASSVDGFNRTDTQYFGPGTRLTVL.

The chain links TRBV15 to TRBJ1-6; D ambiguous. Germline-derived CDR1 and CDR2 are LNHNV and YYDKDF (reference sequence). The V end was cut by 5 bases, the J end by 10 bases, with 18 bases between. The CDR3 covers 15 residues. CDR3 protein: CATSPMKGSGSPLHF. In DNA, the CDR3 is TGTGCCACCAGCCCCATGAAGGGTTCAGGATCACCCCTCCACTTT.

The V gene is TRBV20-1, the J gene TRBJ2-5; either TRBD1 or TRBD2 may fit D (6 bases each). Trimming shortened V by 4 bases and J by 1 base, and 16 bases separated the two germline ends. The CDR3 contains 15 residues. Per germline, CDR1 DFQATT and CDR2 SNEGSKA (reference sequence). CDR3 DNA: TGCAGTGCTACCCCGGGAGAGGGGGGCCAAGAGACCCAGTACTTC. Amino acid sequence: CSATPGEGGQETQYF.

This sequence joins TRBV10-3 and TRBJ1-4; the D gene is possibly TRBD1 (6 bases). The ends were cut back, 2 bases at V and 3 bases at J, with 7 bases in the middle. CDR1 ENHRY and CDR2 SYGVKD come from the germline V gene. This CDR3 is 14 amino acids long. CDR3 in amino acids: CAISETGPNEKLFF. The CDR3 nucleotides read TGTGCCATCAGTGAGACAGGGCCTAATGAAAAACTGTTTTTT.

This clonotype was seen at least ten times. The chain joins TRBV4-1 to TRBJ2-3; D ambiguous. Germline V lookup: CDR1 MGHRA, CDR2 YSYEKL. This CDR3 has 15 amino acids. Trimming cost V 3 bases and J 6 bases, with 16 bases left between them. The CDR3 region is CASSQGEWRRDTQYF. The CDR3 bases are TGCGCCAGCAGCCAGGGTGAGTGGCGCCGTGATACGCAGTATTTT.

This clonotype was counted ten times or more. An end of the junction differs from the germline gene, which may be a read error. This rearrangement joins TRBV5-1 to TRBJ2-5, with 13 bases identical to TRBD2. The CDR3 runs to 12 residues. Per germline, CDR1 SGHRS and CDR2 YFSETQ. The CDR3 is CASTETSGRTNF. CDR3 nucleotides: TGCGCCAGCACCGAGACTAGCGGGAGGACCAACTTC.